This T cell receptor (beta chain) is drawn from a study of T cells in localized non-small cell lung cancer. Points from the study as a whole: There was higher T cell clonality in uninvolved adjacent lung than in tumor, and it was highest there. The appearance of a median approximately 57 of the top 100 tumor clones was seen in adjacent lung. Analysis by sequencing included only one tumor region, so heterogeneity remains possible.

This clone is large by share. Its antigen is not identified. Generated by immunoSEQ multiplex PCR, the TCRdb table keeps only in-frame clones and is missing some. The table lists 1,500 to 2,000 clones, over 20% of them singletons. The germline V and J ends were trimmed by 0 bases and 0 bases, with 7 bases remaining between them. CDR3 length equals 16 residues. Germline V lookup: CDR1 SGDLS, CDR2 YYNGEE. The sequence derives from a male donor aged 60 or over with stage I lung adenocarcinoma. The sequenced sample was lung tumor tissue, obtained before any cancer treatment. The gene calls are TRBV9 and TRBJ2-6; possibly TRBD1 for D (5 bases). The CDR3 nucleotides are TGTGCCAGCAGCGTAGCCAGGGTCTCTGGGGCCAACGTCCTGACTTTC. It yields the protein CASSVARVSGANVLTF.